Listed below are T cell receptor beta chains from one sample, sequenced in a study of shared clonotypes between healthy human individuals. Profiled with immunoSEQ multiplex PCR; TCRdb holds only in-frame clones, not every one. This sample yields approximately 940,000 clones, of which approximately 80% are seen a single time; approximately 1.5% belongs to the top ten. Sequenced sample: memory CD4+ T cells sorted from blood. Receptors were obtained from a man in his late teens or twenties in good health. CDR3s leave out the opening cysteine and the closing phenylalanine or tryptophan. A D gene is named only where the DNA matches it firmly.

>.|TRBV2|TRBJ1-5
ATGDSSNQPQH
>.|TRBV10-3|TRBJ2-7
AISESGSLSSYEQY
>TRBD1|TRBV4-3|TRBJ2-5
ASSPGTGGFETQY
>.|TRBV4-3|TRBJ1-3
ASSQDTGSGNTIY
>.|TRBV11-2|TRBJ1-4
ASSLRQATNEKLF
>.|TRBV6-5|TRBJ2-1
ASSLSGKQF
>TRBD1|TRBV5-8|TRBJ1-2
ASSRWTGYYGYT
>TRBD1|TRBV19|TRBJ2-5
ASSNDRDRGRETQY
>.|TRBV5-4|TRBJ2-2
ASSSSRDGYTGELF
>.|TRBV9|TRBJ1-6
ASSVDGDYNSPLH
>TRBD2|TRBV7-9|TRBJ2-2
AAGRGTGELF
>TRBD1|TRBV5-6|TRBJ2-2
ASSGDRGRSLYTGELF
>TRBD1|TRBV18|TRBJ2-5
ASSSQGAETQY
>TRBD1|TRBV30|TRBJ1-2
AWSVQGAEGYT
>.|TRBV5-6|TRBJ1-6
ASSWGGSYNSPLH
>.|TRBV9|TRBJ1-4
ASSVGTGSANEKLF
>TRBD2|TRBV5-1|TRBJ2-6
ASSLYPSGILGANVLT
>.|TRBV9|TRBJ2-7
ASSPTTQGHHEQY
>TRBD2|TRBV10-3|TRBJ2-2
AIRASGDTGELF
>.|TRBV6-1|TRBJ1-5
ASSALWVGGPYSNQPQH
>.|TRBV5-4|TRBJ2-3
ASSLWQGTYTDTQY
>.|TRBV28|TRBJ1-2
ASSPAAGLRNYGYT
>.|TRBV10-2|TRBJ1-6
ASTTGAWGDSPLH
>TRBD1|TRBV15|TRBJ1-5
ATSSGTANQPQH
>TRBD2|TRBV6-1|TRBJ2-1
ASRTEWEGNEQF
>.|TRBV28|TRBJ1-4
ASSFGHRFLDNEKLF
>.|TRBV11-3|TRBJ2-7
ASSLGLGYEQY
>.|TRBV2|TRBJ2-5
ASNKDSRTQETQY
>.|TRBV18|TRBJ1-5
ASSPSGSNQPQH
>TRBD2|TRBV7-9|TRBJ2-1
ASSFISGRGSSYNEQF
>TRBD1|TRBV4-3|TRBJ2-7
ASSQGTGWYYEQY
>.|TRBV10-2|TRBJ2-5
ASSESRELPQETQY
>TRBD2|TRBV10-3|TRBJ2-3
AISELAGGRGDTQY
>TRBD1|TRBV9|TRBJ1-4
ASSVGTGQGNEKLF